A selection of T cell receptor beta chains follows, all from one sample in a study of technical replicates of blood from several donors. Method: immunoSEQ multiplex PCR; TCRdb's copy keeps in-frame clones and lacks some. The table shows 74,000 or so clones, with about 96% occurring only once. Input material: T cells isolated from PBMCs. The source of these receptors is a human donor in good health. CDR3s include the opening cysteine and the closing phenylalanine or tryptophan. The D gene is left open where the match is weak. The size of a clone is reported for some rows only, either as once, few or many, or as a class for expanded clones.

>TRBJ2-7|.|TRBD1|TRBV6-5
TGTGCCAGCAGCTGGACAGGCGGAAAGTACGAGCAGTACTTC
CASSWTGGKYEQYF
>TRBJ2-1|.|.|TRBV29-1
TGCAGCGTTGACTCAGGCTCCTACAATGAGCAGTTCTTC
CSVDSGSYNEQFF
>TRBJ2-2|.|.|TRBV5-1
TGCGCCAGCAGCTTGGGGAGGGGATACACCGGGGAGCTGTTTTTT
CASSLGRGYTGELFF
>TRBJ1-2|.|.|TRBV5-4
TGTGCCAGCAGCCCCGCTCCAGGGGTCCTAAACTATGGCTACACCTTC
CASSPAPGVLNYGYTF
>TRBJ2-7|once|.|TRBV10-3
TGTGCCATCAGTGACACGCCTAGCTACGAGCAGTACTTC
CAISDTPSYEQYF
>TRBJ2-3|.|.|TRBV5-1
TGCGCCAGCAGCTTGGCCGTGGCAGGGACAGATACGCAGTATTTT
CASSLAVAGTDTQYF
>TRBJ2-1|once|.|TRBV7-9
TGTGCCAGCAGGCCGGGACAGGGTAGAGTGAGCGGGAGTGGTGAGCAGTTCTTC
CASRPGQGRVSGSGEQFF
>TRBJ1-2|.|.|TRBV7-9
TGTGCCAGCAGCTCTACTAGAACAGTATATGGCTACACCTTC
CASSSTRTVYGYTF
>TRBJ1-1|.|.|TRBV18
TGTGCCAGCTCGTGGACAGACAAGAACACTGAAGCTTTCTTT
CASSWTDKNTEAFF
>TRBJ2-6|.|.|TRBV29-1
TGCAGCGTCACTAGTCGGGTGTCAAGGCCTGGGGCCAACGTCCTGACTTTC
CSVTSRVSRPGANVLTF
>TRBJ1-5|.|TRBD1|TRBV15
TGTGCCACCAGCGCAACAGGGGCGGGCAATCAGCCCCAGCATTTT
CATSATGAGNQPQHF
>TRBJ2-1|.|.|TRBV7-2
TGTGCCAGCAGACAAAGAAGTGAGCAGTTCTTC
CASRQRSEQFF
>TRBJ2-1|.|.|TRBV7-2
TGTGCCAGCAGCTTAGATGTCTCCAGGCCGTTCTTC
CASSLDVSRPFF
>TRBJ2-1|.|.|TRBV4-1
TGCGCCAGCAGCCAAGTTGGTCTGCAGGGCTCAAGCTCCTACAATGAGCAGTTCTTC
CASSQVGLQGSSSYNEQFF
>TRBJ2-2|.|.|TRBV2
TGTGCCAGCAGTGTGGGTCGAGGCAGCACCGGGGAGCTGTTTTTT
CASSVGRGSTGELFF
>TRBJ1-4|.|.|TRBV6-5
TGTGCCAGCAGCCGAACCTGGGAGGGGCATGAAAAACTGTTTTTT
CASSRTWEGHEKLFF
>TRBJ1-5|.|.|TRBV6-1
TGTGCCAGCAGTGCGGGACATTATCAGCCCCAGCATTTT
CASSAGHYQPQHF
>TRBJ1-1|.|.|TRBV30
TGTGCCTGGAGTGTCATCTTTTATCGGCAGGGTGAAGCTGAAGCTTTCTTT
CAWSVIFYRQGEAEAFF
>TRBJ2-3|.|TRBD2|TRBV7-3
TGTGCCAGCAGCCAATCGGGGGGGCAAAATACGCAGTATTTT
CASSQSGGQNTQYF
>TRBJ1-5|.|TRBD1|TRBV19
TGTGCCAGTAGTGTCGGACAGGGACGGGAGCCCCAGCATTTT
CASSVGQGREPQHF
>TRBJ2-1|.|TRBD2|TRBV2
TGTGCCAGCCAGGAAGGCGGGAGAATAAGGGTGAATGAGCAGTTCTTC
CASQEGGRIRVNEQFF
>TRBJ2-7|.|TRBD1|TRBV5-1
TGCGCCAGCAGCTACCGGGACAGTTCCTACGAGCAGTACTTC
CASSYRDSSYEQYF
>TRBJ2-1|.|.|TRBV4-1
TGCGCCAGCAGGAGAACAGCCTTTCCTATCAATGAGCAGTTCTTC
CASRRTAFPINEQFF
>TRBJ2-5|.|.|TRBV5-1
TGCGCCAGCAGCTTGGGGACATCACAAGAGACCCAGTACTTC
CASSLGTSQETQYF
>TRBJ1-4|once|.|TRBV10-3
TGTGCCATCAGTGAACCCAGTGAGGGTGAAAAACTGTTTTTT
CAISEPSEGEKLFF
>TRBJ2-1|.|TRBD2|TRBV6-1
TGTGCCAGCAGTCTTCGCGGGAGTCCCTATGAGCAGTTCTTC
CASSLRGSPYEQFF
>TRBJ2-3|.|TRBD2|TRBV28
TGTGCCAGCAGTTTGCCCCCCCGACTAGCGAGAGATACGCAGTATTTT
CASSLPPRLARDTQYF
>TRBJ1-4|.|.|TRBV10-3
TGTGCCATCAGTGAGTCCAGGGATGAAAAACTGTTTTTT
CAISESRDEKLFF
>TRBJ2-7|.|.|TRBV28
TGTGCCAGCAGGCCCACCGGGTCCGCTTTAGAGCAGTACTTC
CASRPTGSALEQYF
>TRBJ2-3|.|.|TRBV6-4
TGTGCCAGCAGTGACGCGGAATATACTAGCACAGATACGCAGTATTTT
CASSDAEYTSTDTQYF
>TRBJ1-1|.|.|TRBV9
TGTGCCAGCGGGGGGTGGAACACTGAAGCTTTCTTT
CASGGWNTEAFF
>TRBJ2-5|.|TRBD2|TRBV2
TGTGCCAGCAGCGGGACTAGCGTACAAGAGACCCAGTACTTC
CASSGTSVQETQYF
>TRBJ2-2|once|.|TRBV4-1
TGCGCCAGCAGCCAATACCCAAAGGGAGGCACCGGGGAGCTGTTTTTT
CASSQYPKGGTGELFF
>TRBJ2-1|.|TRBD2|TRBV5-1
TGCGCCAGCAGCTGGATAGCGGGGGCCTACAATGAGCAGTTCTTC
CASSWIAGAYNEQFF
>TRBJ2-5|.|TRBD2|TRBV5-4
TGTGCCAGCAGCTCCGGAAAGGGGACTAGCGAGACCCAGTACTTC
CASSSGKGTSETQYF
>TRBJ1-5|.|.|TRBV7-2
TGTGCCAGCAGCTTAGATGGCAGTCATCAGCCCCAGCATTTT
CASSLDGSHQPQHF
>TRBJ1-4|.|.|TRBV6-5
TGTGCCAGCAGTGAAGCTAGCGGGGAGTTTTTT
CASSEASGEFF
>TRBJ2-3|.|.|TRBV4-1
TGCGCCAGCAGCCAAATCGGTCAGGGGATTACGCAGTATTTT
CASSQIGQGITQYF
>TRBJ2-3|once|.|TRBV15
TGTGCCACCAGCAAACTGGGCCTACACACAGATACGCAGTATTTT
CATSKLGLHTDTQYF
>TRBJ1-1|.|.|TRBV5-4
TGTGCCAGCAGCCGGGCGGGGGTCACTGAAGCTTTCTTT
CASSRAGVTEAFF
>TRBJ2-5|.|.|TRBV11-2
TGTGCCAGCAGCTTAATCGTCGGCAGGGGTGAGACCCAGTACTTC
CASSLIVGRGETQYF
>TRBJ2-7|.|TRBD2|TRBV28
TGTGCCAGCTGGACTAGCGGCCTCTACGAGCAGTACTTC
CASWTSGLYEQYF
>TRBJ2-3|.|.|TRBV9
TGTGCCAGCAGCGTAGCACTGCCTCACCAGGGAGATACGCAGTATTTT
CASSVALPHQGDTQYF
>TRBJ2-1|.|TRBD2|TRBV5-1
TGCGCCAGCAGCTTCCCGGGACTAGCGGGGGCCAATGAGCAGTTCTTC
CASSFPGLAGANEQFF
>TRBJ2-1|.|.|TRBV6-4
TGTGCCAGCAGTGAATATCGGTCTGACTACAATGAGCAGTTCTTC
CASSEYRSDYNEQFF
>TRBJ1-2|.|TRBD1|TRBV5-5
TGTGCCAGCAGACAGGGGGCGGTTTATGGCTACACCTTC
CASRQGAVYGYTF
>TRBJ1-4|.|.|TRBV7-9
TGTGCCAGCAGCTTAGCTCTGGGGGGGCCGGGTGAAAAACTGTTTTTT
CASSLALGGPGEKLFF
>TRBJ1-5|.|.|TRBV7-8
TGTGCCAGCAGCTTAGGTTCTATCGGTCAGCCCCAGCATTTT
CASSLGSIGQPQHF
>TRBJ2-3|.|.|TRBV6-4
TGTGCCAGCAGACGACAGGAGACAGATACGCAGTATTTT
CASRRQETDTQYF
>TRBJ2-5|.|TRBD2|TRBV6-1
TGTGCCAGCAGTGTAGCGGGAGGGTGGGGGGGCGAGACCCAGTACTTC
CASSVAGGWGGETQYF